What follows are 20 T cell receptor beta chains derived from one specimen sequenced in a study of T cells in Graves' hyperthyroidism and ophthalmopathy. Amplification yielded TCR beta CDR3 regions, with RNA transcripts as the source. A set of HTBI primers served as the primers for a first-round RT-PCR of the TCR CDR3. TCRdb independently ran MiXCR on the multiplex PCR reads; one entry per CDR3 protein. Among about 53,000 distinct CDR3 sequences listed, approximately 50% were seen once. The sequenced sample was blood. The receptors stem from a woman aged 25 to 39 with Graves' ophthalmopathy.

At least ten counts were recorded for this clonotype. This rearrangement joins TRBV19 to TRBJ2-7; D unclear. Trimming pared 5 bases from V and 2 bases from J, leaving 16 bases between. Germline V gives CDR1 LNHDA, CDR2 SQIVND (reference sequence). CDR3 size: 15 residues. The CDR3 nucleotides are TGTGCCAGTAGTTTTAGGGTTAGACACACCTACGAGCAGTACTTC. Its protein product is CASSFRVRHTYEQYF.

The chain links TRBV9 to TRBJ2-2; D not certain. CDR3 length: 14 amino acids. CDR1 and CDR2 from the germline V gene are SGDLS and YYNGEE. Trimming left V 3 bases short and J 5 bases short, with 11 bases between. CDR3 sequence (DNA): TGTGCCAGCAGCGAAAGGGATGTGACCGGGGAGCTGTTTTTT. Its protein is CASSERDVTGELFF. Variable domain in full (rest from reference TRBV9 and TRBJ2-2): DSGVTQTPKHLITATGQRVTLRCSPRSGDLSVYWYQQSLDQGLQFLIQYYNGEERAKGNILERFSAQQFPDLHSELNLSSLELGDSALYFCASSERDVTGELFFGEGSRLTVL.

At least ten counts were recorded for this clonotype. The chain employs TRBV10-1 and TRBJ1-5, with unresolved D. Germline V gene data show CDR1 as WNHNN and CDR2 as SYGVQD (reference sequence). This CDR3 is built from 13 residues. The V end lost 5 bases, the J end lost 7 bases, and 12 bases lay between the germline ends. DNA of the CDR3: TGCGCCAGCAGTTACAGTATTAACCAGCCCCAGCATTTT. Amino acids: CASSYSINQPQHF.

This clonotype was seen repeatedly, ten times or more. CDR3 amino acids: CASSYSPEETQYF. DNA for the CDR3: TGTGCCAGCAGTTACTCTCCAGAAGAGACCCAGTACTTC. The chain recombines TRBV6-6 with TRBJ2-5; D is ambiguous. With 0 bases removed from V and 3 bases from J, the gap between germline ends came to 5 bases. The CDR3 is 13 amino acids. CDR1 MNHNY and CDR2 SVGAGI come from the germline V gene (reference sequence).

This clonotype was seen many times. The J gene is TRBJ1-1, the V gene TRBV6-5; D perhaps matches TRBD1 (6 bases). The CDR3 totals 13 residues. CDR1 and CDR2 (germline): MNHEY, SVGAGI. V shed 6 bases and J shed 0 bases, with 8 bases lying between them. CDR3 bases: TGTGCCAGCAGGGACAGAGTGAACACTGAAGCTTTCTTT. Its translation: CASRDRVNTEAFF.

This clonotype was counted many times. The chain joins TRBV28 to TRBJ2-7; D possibly uses TRBD1 or TRBD2 (5 bases each). Trimming removed 6 bases from V and 2 bases from J, with 14 bases in between. This CDR3 is 14 amino acids long. Per germline, CDR1 MDHEN and CDR2 SYDVKM. CDR3 bases: TGTGCCAGCAGCCCCGGGACCGAAACCTACGAGCAGTACTTC. As protein: CASSPGTETYEQYF.

Comment on this clonotype: With a much larger clone just one base away, this may be a read error. The CDR3, as DNA: TGTGCCAGCAGCCCAAGGGGTGTAGAGACCCAGTACTTC. This encodes CASSPRGVETQYF. The chain links TRBV27 to TRBJ2-5, with D possibly matching TRBD1 (5 bases). In germline, CDR1 is MNHEY, CDR2 SMNVEV (reference sequence). V was shortened by 6 bases and J by 4 bases, with 12 bases between the two germline ends. The length of the CDR3 is 13 residues.

This clonotype was seen repeatedly, ten times or more. The chain recombines TRBV12-3 or TRBV12-4 with TRBJ2-1, with unresolved D. CDR3 length: 14 amino acids. With 3 bases removed from V and 1 base from J, the gap between germline ends came to 7 bases. The CDR3 reads CASSLFRSYNEQFF. CDR3 nucleotides: TGTGCCAGCAGTTTGTTTCGTTCCTACAATGAGCAGTTCTTC.

The V call is TRBV25-1, the J call TRBJ1-3, with a weak D call TRBD1 (6 bases). V lost 4 bases and J 0 bases, leaving 13 bases between the germline ends. Germline V lookup: CDR1 MGHDK, CDR2 SYGVNS. The CDR3 loop spans 16 amino acids. The CDR3 DNA reads TGTGCCAGCAGTGCTAGAGGACAGAACTCTGGAAACACCATATATTTT. Translation: CASSARGQNSGNTIYF.

This clonotype was counted between two and nine times. The chain recombines TRBV9 with TRBJ2-1; 9 nucleotides line up with TRBD2. Per germline, CDR1 SGDLS and CDR2 YYNGEE. The ends lost 4 bases at V and 9 bases at J; junction bases unmatched: 11. This CDR3 contains 15 residues. CDR3 coding DNA: TGTGCCAGCAGCCCGATTAGCGGGAGAGGGCGTGAGCAGTTCTTC. As protein: CASSPISGRGREQFF.

This clonotype was seen many times. Here the CDR3 DNA reads TGTGCCAGCAGTCCTGACAGGGGCAATCAGCCCCAGCATTTT. Its protein product is CASSPDRGNQPQHF. The chain recombines TRBV6-1 with TRBJ1-5; 7 bases are shared with TRBD1. The ends lost 5 bases at V and 2 bases at J; junction bases unmatched: 3. Germline V CDR1 and CDR2: MNHNS, SASEGT. The length of the CDR3 is 14 residues.

Worth noting for this clonotype: A read error may explain this, as a much larger clone is one base away. Here the CDR3 omits its conserved ending phenylalanine or tryptophan, so a read error is the likely source. The chain employs TRBV28 and TRBJ2-5; perhaps TRBD2 as D (5 bases). The CDR3 runs to 16 residues. The ends were cut back, 2 bases at V and 4 bases at J, with 17 bases in the middle. Germline lookup yields CDR1 MDHEN and CDR2 SYDVKM. CDR3 residues: CASSLGGGPALETQYL. The CDR3 DNA follows: TGTGCCAGCAGTTTAGGCGGAGGACCCGCTTTAGAGACCCAGTACCTC.

This clonotype was found many times. This chain uses TRBV28 with TRBJ1-4; D is ambiguous. Between the trimmed V and J ends, which lost 5 bases and 5 bases, there was a span of 12 bases. CDR1 is MDHEN, CDR2 SYDVKM, per germline. The CDR3 contains 14 residues. For the CDR3, the DNA is TGTGCCAGCAGTCCAAGACGGCTAAATGAAAAACTGTTTTTT. It translates to CASSPRRLNEKLFF.

This clonotype was picked up many times. The chain combines TRBV5-8 with TRBJ1-2; TRBD1 is a possible D gene (5 bases). The V gene's germline CDR1 is SGHTS and CDR2 YDEGEE. The CDR3 extends over 13 amino acids. V lost 7 bases and J 0 bases, leaving 10 bases between the germline ends. The CDR3 loop is CASRDRTNYGYTF. In DNA, the CDR3 is TGTGCCAGCCGGGACCGCACTAACTATGGCTACACCTTC.

This clonotype was observed a few times. The chain links TRBV29-1 to TRBJ2-7; D perhaps matches TRBD1 (6 bases). Germline V gene data show CDR1 as SQVTM and CDR2 as ANQGSEA. The CDR3 is made up of 13 amino acids. The V end lost 2 bases, the J end lost 3 bases, and 11 bases lay between the germline ends. CDR3 DNA: TGCAGCGTTGAAAAGCAGGACAGCTACGAGCAGTACTTC. Residues: CSVEKQDSYEQYF.

Details on this clonotype: Without the conserved terminal phenylalanine or tryptophan, this CDR3 likely stems from a read error. The V and J genes are TRBV20-1 and TRBJ2-2, with D possibly matching TRBD2 (6 bases). This CDR3 contains 13 residues. Looked up from germline, CDR1 is DFQATT and CDR2 is SNEGSKA (reference sequence). In DNA, the CDR3 is TGCAGTGCTAGTAGACTAGACCTCCGGGAACTGTTTGTT. It codes for CSASRLDLRELFV.

This clonotype showed up just a few times. V and J are TRBV10-3 and TRBJ2-7; D gene uncertain. Per the germline V gene, CDR1 is ENHRY and CDR2 is SYGVKD. The germline V and J ends were trimmed by 4 bases and 1 base, with 8 bases remaining between them. CDR3 length: 13 amino acids. The CDR3 protein is CAISGQTSYEQYF. The CDR3 nucleotides are TGTGCCATCAGTGGCCAGACATCCTACGAGCAGTACTTC.

This clonotype occurred many times. The rearrangement links TRBV24-1 to TRBJ2-5; tentative D call: TRBD1 (5 bases). The CDR3 is 13 residues long. With 5 bases removed from V and 2 bases from J, the gap between germline ends came to 8 bases. Germline V lookup: CDR1 KGHDR, CDR2 SFDVKD. CDR3 sequence (DNA): TGTGCCACCAGTGGACAGAAGCAAGAGACCCAGTACTTC. It codes for CATSGQKQETQYF.

With respect to this clonotype: Possible read error: a much larger clone is one base away. The chain has TRBV6-1 and TRBJ2-4, with D maybe TRBD2 (5 bases). Deletions cut 2 bases from V and 10 bases from J, with 9 bases between. Germline V gene lookup returns CDR1 MNHNS and CDR2 SASEGT. The CDR3 consists of 12 residues. The CDR3 loop is CASSEFEGIQYF. As DNA, the CDR3 is TGTGCCAGCAGTGAATTCGAGGGAATTCAGTACTTC.

The table lists this clonotype with many counts. V and J are TRBV7-3 and TRBJ2-1, with D perhaps matching TRBD1 (6 bases). The germline V gene has CDR1 SGHTA and CDR2 FQGTGA. Trimming removed 2 bases from V and 4 bases from J, with 12 bases in between. The CDR3 consists of 15 residues. CDR3 residues: CASSLWGLNYNEQFF. The CDR3 coding sequence is TGTGCCAGCAGCTTATGGGGGCTGAATTACAATGAGCAGTTCTTC.